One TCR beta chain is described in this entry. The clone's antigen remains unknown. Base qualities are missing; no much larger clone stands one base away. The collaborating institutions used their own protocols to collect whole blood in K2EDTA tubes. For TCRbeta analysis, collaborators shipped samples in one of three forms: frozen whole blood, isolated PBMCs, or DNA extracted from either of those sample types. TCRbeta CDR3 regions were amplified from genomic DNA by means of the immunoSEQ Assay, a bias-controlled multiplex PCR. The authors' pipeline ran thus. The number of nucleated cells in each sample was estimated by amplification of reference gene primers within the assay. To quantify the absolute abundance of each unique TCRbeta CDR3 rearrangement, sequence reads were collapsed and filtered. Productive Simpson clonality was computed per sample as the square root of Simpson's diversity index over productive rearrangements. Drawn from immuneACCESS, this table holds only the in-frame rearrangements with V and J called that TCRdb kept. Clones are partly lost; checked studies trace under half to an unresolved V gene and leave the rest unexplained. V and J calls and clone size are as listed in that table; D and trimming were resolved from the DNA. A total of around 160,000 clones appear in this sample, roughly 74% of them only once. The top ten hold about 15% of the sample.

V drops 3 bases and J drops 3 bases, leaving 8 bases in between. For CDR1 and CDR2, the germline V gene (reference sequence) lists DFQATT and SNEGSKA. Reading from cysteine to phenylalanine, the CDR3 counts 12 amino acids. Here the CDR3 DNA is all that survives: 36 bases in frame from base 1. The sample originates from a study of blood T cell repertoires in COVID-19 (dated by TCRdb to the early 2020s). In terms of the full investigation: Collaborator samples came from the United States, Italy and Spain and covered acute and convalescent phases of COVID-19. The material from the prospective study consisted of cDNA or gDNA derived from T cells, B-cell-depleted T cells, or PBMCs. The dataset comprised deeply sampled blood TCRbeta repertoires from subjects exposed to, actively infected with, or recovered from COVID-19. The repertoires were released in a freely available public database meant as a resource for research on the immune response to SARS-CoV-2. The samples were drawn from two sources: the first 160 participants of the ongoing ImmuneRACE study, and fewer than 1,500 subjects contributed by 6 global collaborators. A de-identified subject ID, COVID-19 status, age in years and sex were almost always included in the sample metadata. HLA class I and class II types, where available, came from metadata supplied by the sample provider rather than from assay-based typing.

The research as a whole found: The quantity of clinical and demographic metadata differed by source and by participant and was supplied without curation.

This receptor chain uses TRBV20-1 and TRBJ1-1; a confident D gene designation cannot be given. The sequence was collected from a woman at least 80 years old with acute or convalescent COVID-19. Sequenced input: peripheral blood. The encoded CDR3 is CSASLTYTEAFF. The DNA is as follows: TGCAGTGCTAGTTTAACTTACACTGAAGCTTTCTTT.